A selection of T cell receptor beta chains follows, all from one sample in a study of tumor-infiltrating lymphocytes in oesophageal squamous cell carcinoma. One entry per CDR3 protein results from TCRdb running MiXCR on the PCR reads. The table shows about 17,000 distinct CDR3 sequences, with approximately 45% occurring only once. Input material: normal esophageal tissue next to the tumor. These receptors all come from a female donor with esophageal squamous cell carcinoma. The CDR3 runs from the conserved cysteine through the conserved F or W. The D gene is left open where the match is weak. Size is stated for part of the rows, as once, few or many counts, or as a class when the clone is expanded.

>many|TRBD1|TRBJ1-4|TRBV7-9
TGTGCCAGCAGCTCCATCTCACGGACAGGGGCTGGGGAAAAACTGTTTTTT
CASSSISRTGAGEKLFF
>.|.|TRBJ2-2|TRBV7-9
TGTGCCAGCAGCTCCCAGGGGTCCGGGGAGCTGTTTTTT
CASSSQGSGELFF
>.|.|TRBJ2-3|TRBV6-2/TRBV6-3
TGTGCCAGCCGGACGGACAGACGCACAGATACGCAGTATTTT
CASRTDRRTDTQYF
>many|.|TRBJ2-7|TRBV6-1
TGTGCCAGCAGTGGGGACTCCTACGAGCAGTACTTC
CASSGDSYEQYF
>many|TRBD1|TRBJ2-7|TRBV6-1
TGTGCCAGCAGCTCCCTGAAAGGACAGGGGGCGGAGCAGTACTTC
CASSSLKGQGAEQYF
>.|TRBD1|TRBJ2-1|TRBV24-1
TGTGCCACCAGCGTGTCTGGGACAGGGTATAACAATGAGCAGTTCTTC
CATSVSGTGYNNEQFF
>.|.|TRBJ1-1|TRBV12-3/TRBV12-4
TGTGCCAGCAGTTTAGGGGGGGCTCCTGAAGCTTTCTTT
CASSLGGAPEAFF
>large|.|TRBJ1-6|TRBV12-3/TRBV12-4
TGTGCCAGCAGTCCCCCACACGGGAAGGATTCACCCCTCCACTTT
CASSPPHGKDSPLHF
>.|.|TRBJ2-5|TRBV28
TGTGCCAGCAGTTTCCGCCTGGGTAATTCACCCCTCCACTTC
CASSFRLGNSPLHF
>.|.|TRBJ1-6|TRBV6-1
TGTGCCAGCAGGAAGGACACTTCCTACAAGCAGTACTTT
CASRKDTSYKQYF
>medium-sized|TRBD1|TRBJ1-1|TRBV7-9
TGTGCCAGCAGCTCCCCCCCGGGACAGGGACCGATGAACACTGAAGCTTTCTTT
CASSSPPGQGPMNTEAFF
>.|.|TRBJ2-1|TRBV6-6
TGTGCCAGCAGTTACCCCCTCCGGGGACGATATAGAGCCTACAATGAGCAGTTCTTC
CASSYPLRGRYRAYNEQFF
>few|.|TRBJ1-5|TRBV5-6
TGTGCCAGCAGCTCCGGACTGAAAGACTATAGCAATCAGCCCCAGCATTTT
CASSSGLKDYSNQPQHF
>many|.|TRBJ2-7|TRBV5-4
TGTGCCAGCAGCCCCCAGGGGTACGAGCAGTACTTC
CASSPQGYEQYF
>many|.|TRBJ2-7|TRBV11-2
TGTGCCAGCAGCTTAGCGGGAGTGGACACCTACGAGCAGTACTTC
CASSLAGVDTYEQYF
>many|.|TRBJ2-6|TRBV4-1
TGCGCCAGCAGCCAGGGTCTCGGGTCTGGGGCCAACGTCCTGACTTTC
CASSQGLGSGANVLTF
>many|.|TRBJ2-1|TRBV10-3
TGTGCCATCAGTGCGGTGGGGCGGGGCTCCTACAATGAGCAGTTCTTC
CAISAVGRGSYNEQFF
>.|TRBD1|TRBJ2-3|TRBV7-6
TGTGCCAGCAGTTGGGACAGTTATGCAGATACGCAGTATTTT
CASSWDSYADTQYF
>.|.|TRBJ2-7|TRBV5-5
TGTGCCAGCAGCTTGGTTTTAGACCTAAACGGCGAGCAGTACTTC
CASSLVLDLNGEQYF
>.|TRBD2|TRBJ2-5|TRBV6-6
TGTGCCAGCAGGATCGGGACTAGCGGGGAAGAGACCCAGTACTTC
CASRIGTSGEETQYF
>.|.|TRBJ2-1|TRBV7-3
TGTGCCAGCAGCCCGGGGGACGTCAGGCCCTACGATGAGCAGTTCTTC
CASSPGDVRPYDEQFF
>.|TRBD1|TRBJ2-1|TRBV7-2
TGTGCCAGCAGCTCACGACTCCCCGAGACAGGGACATACAATGAGCAGTTCTTC
CASSSRLPETGTYNEQFF
>many|.|TRBJ2-1|TRBV27
TGTGCCAGCACCACAGCCTACAATGAGCAGTTCTTC
CASTTAYNEQFF
>many|.|TRBJ1-4|TRBV6-6
TGTGCCAGCAGTTACTCGAGGGAGTGGCTGTTTTTT
CASSYSREWLFF
>.|.|TRBJ2-7|TRBV28
TGTGCCAGCAGGAAAGGGAACTACGAGCAGTACTTC
CASRKGNYEQYF
>few|TRBD1|TRBJ1-1|TRBV19
TGTGCCAGTCTCGGGACAGGGGGTGGATTCACTGAAGCTTTCTTT
CASLGTGGGFTEAFF
>.|TRBD2|TRBJ2-1|TRBV7-3
TGTGCCAGCAGCAGTCCTAGCGGGAGGGGAGTAGTAGGGCAGTTCTTC
CASSSPSGRGVVGQFF
>.|.|TRBJ1-5|TRBV7-8
TGTGCCAGCAGCTTATCCACAGATAGCAATCAGCCCCAGCATTTT
CASSLSTDSNQPQHF
>.|.|TRBJ2-7|TRBV11-2
TGTGCCAGCAGCCTGGACAGCTATACGCAGTACTTC
CASSLDSYTQYF
>many|.|TRBJ2-3|TRBV5-1
TGCGCCAGCAGCTTGCGGACACCTAGCACAGATACGCAGTATTTT
CASSLRTPSTDTQYF
>once|.|TRBJ2-1|TRBV7-9
TGTGCCAGCAGCTTAAGCCGGGACCCCGTGAATCAGTTCTTC
CASSLSRDPVNQFF
>.|TRBD2|TRBJ2-7|TRBV7-2
TGTGCCAGCAGCTTAGCCCTGAATAGCGGGGGGCGCTCCTACGAGCAGTACTTC
CASSLALNSGGRSYEQYF
>medium-sized|.|TRBJ2-1|TRBV11-3
TGTGCCAGCAGCTCAGAGTCCCGCAATGAGCAGTTCTTC
CASSSESRNEQFF
>once|.|TRBJ1-1|TRBV2
TGTGCCGGCGGGGTAGGGGGAATGAACACTGAAGCTTTCTTT
CAGGVGGMNTEAFF
>few|.|TRBJ2-6|TRBV6-1
TGTGCCAGCAGTCGTCAGGGGCCTAACTCTGGGGCCAACGTCCTGACTTTC
CASSRQGPNSGANVLTF
>many|.|TRBJ2-1|TRBV4-1
TGCGCCAGCAGCCAAGATGGAGCGGCGGTGGGATACAATGAGCAGTTCTTC
CASSQDGAAVGYNEQFF
>.|TRBD2|TRBJ2-7|TRBV10-2
TGCGCCACCTCTTCCGGGAGGGCCACCGAGCAGTACTTC
CATSSGRATEQYF
>many|.|TRBJ2-7|TRBV6-1
TGTGCCAGCAGATCCACAGGGCGGGGGCATCTCGAGCAGTACTTC
CASRSTGRGHLEQYF